A single T cell receptor beta chain is shown here with its context. The antigen this receptor binds is unknown. It has no much larger one-base neighbor in the sample; base qualities were not kept. These data are taken from a study of blood T cell repertoires in COVID-19 (dated by TCRdb to about 2020). Broadly, across the study: Samples covering the acute and convalescent phases of COVID-19 were provided by collaborators in the United States, Italy and Spain. A freely available public database, intended as a resource for researchers studying the immune response to SARS-CoV-2, is where the repertoires were released. The prospective study material was composed of cDNA or gDNA derived from T cells, B-cell-depleted T cells, or PBMCs. Where available, HLA class I and class II types were obtained from metadata supplied by the sample provider rather than from assay-based typing. The dataset comprised deeply sampled blood TCRbeta repertoires from subjects exposed to, actively infected with, or recovered from COVID-19. The samples were drawn from two sources: the first 160 participants of the ongoing ImmuneRACE study, and over 1,000 subjects contributed by 6 global collaborators. The sample metadata nearly always contained a de-identified subject ID, COVID-19 status, age in years and sex.

Whole blood was collected in K2EDTA tubes by collaborating institutions according to the institutions' own protocols. Collaborator samples were shipped for TCRbeta analysis as frozen whole blood, isolated PBMCs, or DNA extracted from either sample type. TCRbeta CDR3 regions were amplified from genomic DNA using the immunoSEQ Assay, a bias-controlled multiplex PCR. The study's processing was this. Nucleated cell counts per sample were estimated from amplification of reference gene primers within the assay. To quantify the absolute abundance of each unique TCRbeta CDR3 rearrangement, sequence reads were collapsed and filtered. For each sample, productive Simpson clonality was calculated as the square root of Simpson's diversity index over productive rearrangements. The table comes from immuneACCESS by way of TCRdb, which keeps in-frame sequences with V and J called. Part of the clones is missing from these tables; in studies checked, under half for an unresolved V gene and the rest for unknown reasons. The V and J calls and clone size are taken from that table; D and trimming were inferred from the DNA. The sample has about 73,000 clones on record, about nine tenths of them singletons. The biggest ten clones account for just over 5% of the sample.

From the cysteine up to the phenylalanine, the CDR3 has a length of 15 residues. Only the CDR3 region is kept as DNA, spanning 45 bases read in frame from base 1. V lost 6 bases and J lost 0 bases; the stretch between them is 17 bases long. CDR1 SQVTM and CDR2 ANQGSEA are derived from the germline V gene. Broad study findings and their caveats: Clinical and demographic metadata were provided uncurated, with the amount varying by source and participant.

The receptor's source is a woman aged 18-30 years with acute or convalescent COVID-19. The sequenced sample was peripheral blood. The rearranged chain carries TRBV29-1 and TRBJ1-2; no D gene call is confident. The bases are TGCAGCGTCCCGGAGCGGGATTTACCTAACTATGGCTACACCTTC. It is translated as CSVPERDLPNYGYTF. Here the CDR3 is joined to the reference TRBV29-1 and TRBJ1-2 genes, and the full variable domain is: SAVISQKPSRDICQRGTSLTIQCQVDSQVTMMFWYRQQPGQSLTLIATANQGSEATYESGFVIDKFPISRPNLTFSTLTVSNMSPEDSSIYLCSVPERDLPNYGYTFGSGTRLTVV.